Only one count was recorded for the clone carrying this T cell receptor (beta chain). This sample is drawn from a study of OX40 agonist ivuxolimab in advanced cancers. TCRdb's copy holds only in-frame clones and misses some; the assay was immunoSEQ multiplex PCR. The repertoire holds around 39,000 clones, with 80% to 90% as singletons. This receptor was obtained from an adult with an advanced solid tumor such as melanoma, head and neck, liver or kidney cancer. Sequenced here: CD4+ or CD8+ T cells sorted from blood, sampled in a trial of the OX40 agonist ivuxolimab.

CDR3 in amino acids: CASSSGTQNSPLHF. CDR3 nucleotide sequence: TGCGCCAGCAGCTCCGGGACACAGAATTCACCCCTCCACTTT. This chain uses TRBV5-1 with TRBJ1-6, with a possible D match to TRBD1 (6 bases). The V and J ends lost 3 bases and 7 bases respectively, with 11 bases between them. The CDR3 has 14 amino acids. Germline V gives CDR1 SGHRS, CDR2 YFSETQ.